A selection of T cell receptor beta chains follows, all from one sample in a study of blood T cell repertoires in COVID-19. The protocol was immunoSEQ multiplex PCR, while the TCRdb copy is restricted to in-frame clones and leaves out a portion. The sample has 200,000 to 300,000 clones, 86% seen once. Sequencing input: peripheral blood. The receptors were sampled from a man aged 30 to 45 with active or convalescent COVID-19. The CDR3 runs from the conserved cysteine through the conserved F or W. The D gene is left open where the match is weak. Not all rows give a size; the values are once, few, many and, for expanded clones, a class.

d_call j_call clone_size v_call cdr3_aa cdr3_nt
- TRBJ2-7 - TRBV10-2 CASSDLTGSYEQYF TGCGCCAGCAGTGATCTGACAGGCTCCTACGAGCAGTACTTC
TRBD1 TRBJ2-5 - TRBV9 CASSDGTGSETQYF TGTGCCAGCAGCGATGGGACAGGGTCGGAGACCCAGTACTTC
- TRBJ2-7 once TRBV3-1/TRBV3-2 CASSQVGGASYEQYF TGTGCCAGCAGCCAAGTGGGAGGAGCCTCCTACGAGCAGTACTTC
TRBD1 TRBJ1-6 once TRBV7-2 CASSLDTGQGNSPLHF TGTGCCAGCAGCTTAGACACGGGACAGGGGAATTCACCCCTCCACTTT
- TRBJ1-2 - TRBV18 CASSPAGPGYMLANYGYTF TGTGCCAGCTCACCCGCGGGCCCGGGATACATGTTAGCTAACTATGGCTACACCTTC
- TRBJ2-3 - TRBV12-3/TRBV12-4 CASSESRGTQYF TGTGCCAGCAGTGAGTCCCGGGGTACGCAGTATTTT
TRBD1 TRBJ1-1 - TRBV19 CASTRDRENTEAFF TGTGCCAGTACCCGGGACAGGGAGAACACTGAAGCTTTCTTT
TRBD2 TRBJ2-1 - TRBV27 CASSVSGGAFNEQFF TGTGCCAGCAGTGTTAGCGGGGGGGCTTTCAATGAGCAGTTCTTC
TRBD1 TRBJ1-1 - TRBV9 CASSVGQTGVKAEAFF TGTGCCAGCAGCGTAGGACAGACAGGGGTAAAGGCTGAAGCTTTCTTT
TRBD2 TRBJ2-1 - TRBV30 CAWSSGGLGEQFF TGTGCCTGGAGTAGCGGGGGGTTGGGTGAGCAGTTCTTC
- TRBJ1-6 once TRBV2 CASSTGLNNSPLHF TGTGCCAGCAGTACTGGACTCAATAATTCACCCCTCCACTTT
TRBD1 TRBJ1-3 - TRBV18 CASSPGQGGRSSGNTIYF TGTGCCAGCTCACCGGGACAGGGGGGTCGAAGCTCTGGAAACACCATATATTTT
TRBD2 TRBJ2-3 - TRBV13 CASSLGGSGALTDTQYF TGTGCCAGCAGCTTAGGTGGTAGCGGGGCTCTCACAGATACGCAGTATTTT
TRBD2 TRBJ2-1 - TRBV11-2 CASSTRLAGDNEQFF TGTGCCAGCAGCACCCGACTAGCGGGGGACAATGAGCAGTTCTTC
TRBD1 TRBJ1-2 - TRBV6-1 CASSESRDRGYGYTF TGTGCCAGCAGTGAGAGCCGGGACAGGGGGTATGGCTACACCTTC
- TRBJ1-2 - TRBV7-9 CASSQYVPRTAYGYTF TGTGCCAGCAGCCAATATGTTCCCCGGACAGCGTATGGCTACACCTTC
TRBD1 TRBJ2-2 once TRBV2 CASSQQGAGGELFF TGTGCCAGCAGTCAACAGGGGGCAGGCGGGGAGCTGTTTTTT
TRBD1 TRBJ1-5 - TRBV2 CASSPGQGNQPQHF TGTGCCAGTTCGCCGGGACAGGGGAATCAGCCCCAGCATTTT
- TRBJ2-3 - TRBV7-2 CASSPSGTSTDTQYF TGTGCCAGCAGCCCGAGCGGAACTAGCACAGATACGCAGTATTTT
- TRBJ1-1 - TRBV4-1 CASSQRQDPIFF TGCGCCAGCAGCCAACGACAGGACCCAATCTTCTTT
TRBD1 TRBJ1-1 - TRBV12-3/TRBV12-4 CASTRTGGTEAFF TGTGCCAGCACCCGTACAGGGGGCACTGAAGCTTTCTTT
TRBD1 TRBJ1-5 - TRBV30 CAWTGGRGSNQPQHF TGTGCCTGGACAGGGGGCCGGGGGAGCAATCAGCCCCAGCATTTT
TRBD1 TRBJ1-5 few TRBV29-1 CRGGTGYPLGRSNQPQHF TGCAGGGGGGGGACAGGGTACCCCCTCGGGCGTAGCAATCAGCCCCAGCATTTT
- TRBJ1-5 - TRBV18 CASSIARDGQPQHF TGTGCCAGCTCGATAGCCCGGGATGGTCAGCCCCAGCATTTT
- TRBJ1-1 - TRBV6-1 CASSELGGNTEAFF TGTGCCAGCAGTGAACTGGGGGGGAACACTGAAGCTTTCTTT
TRBD1 TRBJ2-1 - TRBV5-1 CASSITGQDYNEQFF TGCGCCAGCAGCATTACGGGACAGGATTACAATGAGCAGTTCTTC
TRBD1 TRBJ1-6 once TRBV4-2 CASTPYLTGGNSPLHF TGTGCCAGCACCCCCTACCTGACAGGGGGTAATTCACCCCTCCACTTT
- TRBJ1-6 - TRBV19 CASTARATYNSPLHF TGTGCCAGTACAGCGAGAGCTACCTATAATTCACCCCTCCACTTT
- TRBJ1-1 - TRBV3-1/TRBV3-2 CASSQERAKAYDTEAFF TGTGCCAGCAGCCAAGAGAGGGCCAAAGCGTATGACACTGAAGCTTTCTTT
- TRBJ1-1 - TRBV5-4 CASSLQRNTEAFF TGTGCCAGCAGCTTACAACGGAACACTGAAGCTTTCTTT
TRBD1 TRBJ1-6 - TRBV6-5 CASRQGTGEGSPLHF TGTGCCAGCAGGCAAGGGACAGGGGAGGGTTCACCCCTCCACTTT
- TRBJ2-1 - TRBV12-5 CASGFGLDRGNEQFF TGTGCTAGTGGTTTCGGATTAGACCGAGGGAATGAGCAGTTCTTC
TRBD1 TRBJ1-2 - TRBV3-1/TRBV3-2 CASSQELQGYYGYTF TGTGCCAGCAGCCAGGAACTACAGGGGTACTATGGCTACACCTTC
TRBD2 TRBJ2-5 - TRBV3-1/TRBV3-2 CASSPSGGAVTQYF TGTGCCAGCAGCCCTAGCGGGGGGGCCGTGACCCAGTACTTC
TRBD1 TRBJ1-3 once TRBV9 CASSGTGSRNTIYF TGTGCCAGCAGCGGGACAGGGTCTAGAAACACCATATATTTT
- TRBJ2-7 - TRBV2 CASRIQGSAYEQYF TGTGCCAGCAGGATACAGGGTTCCGCCTACGAGCAGTACTTC
- TRBJ1-1 - TRBV5-1 CASSPLYQGFNTEAFF TGCGCCAGCAGCCCGCTATATCAGGGGTTTAACACTGAAGCTTTCTTT